The rows below give T cell receptor beta chains drawn from one sample of a study of cytomegalovirus exposure and HLA in healthy donors. Data came from immunoSEQ multiplex PCR; TCRdb stores just in-frame clones and leaves some out. The table has about 160,000 clones, approximately 96% seen once. Sequenced input: PBMCs. The receptors come from a woman under 30 in good health and CMV-seronegative. Each CDR3 is given with its conserved first and last residue. A D gene is named only where the DNA matches it firmly. Clone size, where shown, is once, few, many, or a class for clones that have expanded.

V: TRBV7-9
D: TRBD1
J: TRBJ2-7
size: NA
CDR3: CASSPWDSSYEQYF
DNA: TGTGCCAGCAGCCCCTGGGACAGTTCCTACGAGCAGTACTTC

V: TRBV19
D: NA
J: TRBJ2-7
size: once
CDR3: CASSGQLSYEQYF
DNA: TGTGCCAGCAGTGGACAGCTCTCCTACGAGCAGTACTTC

V: TRBV29-1
D: TRBD2
J: TRBJ2-1
size: few
CDR3: CSVEAPGTTYNEQFF
DNA: TGCAGCGTTGAGGCCCCGGGGACTACTTACAATGAGCAGTTCTTC

V: TRBV7-9
D: TRBD1
J: TRBJ2-6
size: NA
CDR3: CASSRDRAGANVLTF
DNA: TGTGCCAGCAGCCGGGACAGGGCTGGGGCCAACGTCCTGACTTTC

V: TRBV7-2
D: NA
J: TRBJ2-2
size: NA
CDR3: CASSLSTGTGELFF
DNA: TGTGCCAGCAGCTTATCTACAGGGACCGGGGAGCTGTTTTTT

V: TRBV2
D: NA
J: TRBJ1-5
size: NA
CDR3: CASSAQDSNQPQHF
DNA: TGTGCCAGCAGTGCCCAGGATAGCAATCAGCCCCAGCATTTT

V: TRBV7-2
D: TRBD1
J: TRBJ1-3
size: NA
CDR3: CASSIRQGLSGNTIYF
DNA: TGTGCCAGCAGCATTCGACAGGGCCTCTCTGGAAACACCATATATTTT

V: TRBV18
D: TRBD1
J: TRBJ1-6
size: NA
CDR3: CASSPLAPGQTNSPLHF
DNA: TGTGCCAGCTCACCACTAGCCCCGGGACAGACTAATTCACCCCTCCACTTT

V: TRBV28
D: NA
J: TRBJ2-7
size: NA
CDR3: CASSPGQPPYEQYF
DNA: TGTGCCAGCAGTCCCGGACAACCTCCCTACGAGCAGTACTTC

V: TRBV2
D: NA
J: TRBJ1-1
size: NA
CDR3: CASDFENTEAFF
DNA: TGTGCCAGCGACTTCGAGAACACTGAAGCTTTCTTT

V: TRBV18
D: NA
J: TRBJ1-1
size: NA
CDR3: CASSPQGTEAFF
DNA: TGTGCCAGCTCACCACAGGGGACTGAAGCTTTCTTT

V: TRBV6-6
D: NA
J: TRBJ1-6
size: NA
CDR3: CASSTERDSPLHF
DNA: TGTGCCAGCAGTACAGAGCGGGACTCACCCCTCCACTTT

V: TRBV6-4
D: TRBD1
J: TRBJ2-4
size: NA
CDR3: CASSGTGGLSPAKNIQYF
DNA: TGTGCCAGCAGCGGGACAGGGGGCTTGAGCCCCGCCAAAAACATTCAGTACTTC

V: TRBV4-1
D: NA
J: TRBJ2-5
size: NA
CDR3: CASSHLDGGDTETQYF
DNA: TGCGCCAGCAGCCACCTCGACGGGGGTGACACGGAGACCCAGTACTTC

V: TRBV7-2
D: TRBD2
J: TRBJ2-7
size: NA
CDR3: CASSPQRGSYEQYF
DNA: TGTGCCAGCAGCCCTCAGCGGGGGTCCTACGAGCAGTACTTC

V: TRBV11-1
D: NA
J: TRBJ2-3
size: NA
CDR3: CASSLIKGHGQSGTDTQYF
DNA: TGTGCCAGCAGCTTAATTAAGGGACACGGACAATCTGGCACAGATACGCAGTATTTT

V: TRBV4-2
D: TRBD1
J: TRBJ2-1
size: NA
CDR3: CASSLTGTVYNEQFF
DNA: TGTGCCAGCAGCCTAACCGGGACAGTGTACAATGAGCAGTTCTTC

V: TRBV14
D: NA
J: TRBJ2-1
size: NA
CDR3: CASSQVPYYYNEQFF
DNA: TGTGCCAGCAGCCAAGTCCCCTACTATTACAATGAGCAGTTCTTC

V: TRBV30
D: TRBD1
J: TRBJ2-1
size: NA
CDR3: CAWGQGAYNEQFF
DNA: TGTGCCTGGGGACAGGGGGCCTACAATGAGCAGTTCTTC

V: TRBV10-3
D: NA
J: TRBJ2-5
size: NA
CDR3: CAITETLGIQETQYF
DNA: TGTGCCATCACTGAGACCCTCGGGATTCAAGAGACCCAGTACTTC

V: TRBV6-1
D: TRBD1
J: TRBJ2-7
size: NA
CDR3: CASSFTRDSSYEQYF
DNA: TGTGCCAGCAGTTTTACCCGGGACAGCTCCTACGAGCAGTACTTC

V: TRBV9
D: TRBD1
J: TRBJ2-3
size: NA
CDR3: CASSVAFAGQGAQDTQYF
DNA: TGTGCCAGCAGCGTAGCGTTCGCGGGACAGGGGGCCCAGGATACGCAGTATTTT

V: TRBV27
D: TRBD1
J: TRBJ1-2
size: NA
CDR3: CASRGQGISGYTF
DNA: TGTGCCAGCAGGGGACAGGGAATTAGCGGCTACACCTTC

V: TRBV15
D: NA
J: TRBJ2-5
size: NA
CDR3: CATSRAVLAVETQYF
DNA: TGTGCCACCAGCCGAGCGGTACTAGCTGTTGAGACCCAGTACTTC

V: TRBV29-1
D: TRBD1
J: TRBJ2-7
size: once
CDR3: CSVEGQGAKEQYF
DNA: TGCAGCGTTGAAGGACAGGGGGCTAAAGAGCAGTACTTC

V: TRBV19
D: NA
J: TRBJ2-1
size: NA
CDR3: CASSPRQTYYYNEQFF
DNA: TGTGCCAGTAGCCCACGGCAGACTTATTACTACAATGAGCAGTTCTTC

V: TRBV6-1
D: TRBD1
J: TRBJ1-2
size: once
CDR3: CASRPTGMMVGYTF
DNA: TGTGCCAGCAGACCGACAGGGATGATGGTCGGCTACACCTTC

V: TRBV20-1
D: NA
J: TRBJ2-7
size: NA
CDR3: CSATSGYEQYF
DNA: TGCAGTGCTACGTCGGGGTACGAGCAGTACTTC

V: TRBV4-3
D: TRBD1
J: TRBJ2-5
size: NA
CDR3: CASSQEWTGGTETQYF
DNA: TGCGCCAGCAGCCAAGAATGGACAGGGGGCACGGAGACCCAGTACTTC

V: TRBV19
D: TRBD1
J: TRBJ1-1
size: NA
CDR3: CASRGDRGWTEAFF
DNA: TGTGCCAGTAGAGGGGACAGGGGATGGACTGAAGCTTTCTTT

V: TRBV9
D: TRBD1
J: TRBJ2-2
size: NA
CDR3: CASRTGTGNTGELFF
DNA: TGTGCCAGCAGGACGGGGACAGGGAACACCGGGGAGCTGTTTTTT

V: TRBV6-6
D: TRBD1
J: TRBJ1-2
size: NA
CDR3: CASSFTPGGSGYTF
DNA: TGTGCCAGCAGCTTCACCCCAGGGGGGAGTGGCTACACCTTC

V: TRBV9
D: NA
J: TRBJ1-2
size: NA
CDR3: CASSVGVLGRNYGYTF
DNA: TGTGCCAGCAGCGTAGGGGTCCTCGGCAGGAACTATGGCTACACCTTC

V: TRBV5-1
D: TRBD2
J: TRBJ2-3
size: NA
CDR3: CASSRRMRGGLADTQYF
DNA: TGCGCCAGCAGCAGGCGAATGCGGGGGGGCCTCGCAGATACGCAGTATTTT

V: TRBV4-1
D: TRBD1
J: TRBJ2-7
size: NA
CDR3: CASSQGDRSYEQYF
DNA: TGCGCCAGCAGCCAAGGGGACAGATCCTACGAGCAGTACTTC

V: TRBV9
D: NA
J: TRBJ2-2
size: NA
CDR3: CASFGLGGQVIERRTGELFF
DNA: TGTGCCAGCTTTGGGTTGGGAGGACAGGTCATCGAGAGGAGGACCGGGGAGCTGTTTTTT

V: TRBV2
D: TRBD1
J: TRBJ2-7
size: NA
CDR3: CASLGQANSYEQYF
DNA: TGTGCCAGCTTAGGACAGGCAAATTCCTACGAGCAGTACTTC

V: TRBV7-3
D: NA
J: TRBJ1-5
size: NA
CDR3: CASSPPRGGRQPQHF
DNA: TGTGCCAGCAGCCCCCCCCGGGGAGGTCGGCAGCCCCAGCATTTT

V: TRBV4-2
D: TRBD2
J: TRBJ2-3
size: NA
CDR3: CASSQVSGGEGDTQYF
DNA: TGTGCCAGCAGCCAAGTCAGCGGGGGCGAAGGGGATACGCAGTATTTT

V: TRBV10-3
D: NA
J: TRBJ1-5
size: once
CDR3: CAINSQGVGQPQHF
DNA: TGTGCCATCAACTCACAGGGCGTCGGTCAGCCCCAGCATTTT

V: TRBV7-3
D: TRBD2
J: TRBJ2-1
size: NA
CDR3: CASSFSGTSGNEQFF
DNA: TGTGCCAGCAGCTTTTCGGGGACTAGCGGGAATGAGCAGTTCTTC

V: TRBV27
D: NA
J: TRBJ2-2
size: NA
CDR3: CASSFTGTGELFF
DNA: TGTGCCAGCAGTTTCACAGGGACCGGGGAGCTGTTTTTT

V: TRBV5-4
D: NA
J: TRBJ1-2
size: NA
CDR3: CASSFGRVGYGYTF
DNA: TGTGCCAGCAGCTTTGGCAGGGTAGGCTATGGCTACACCTTC

V: TRBV18
D: TRBD1
J: TRBJ2-7
size: NA
CDR3: CASSPSLRQGHEQYF
DNA: TGTGCCAGCTCACCATCGTTGAGACAGGGGCACGAGCAGTACTTC

V: TRBV7-3
D: NA
J: TRBJ2-7
size: NA
CDR3: CASSLTSGQQQYF
DNA: TGTGCCAGCAGCTTAACGTCAGGACAGCAGCAGTACTTC

V: TRBV9
D: TRBD1
J: TRBJ2-2
size: NA
CDR3: CASSPPGQGATGELFF
DNA: TGTGCCAGCAGCCCCCCGGGACAGGGTGCCACCGGGGAGCTGTTTTTT

V: TRBV2
D: TRBD1
J: TRBJ2-5
size: NA
CDR3: CATYPRTGQETQYF
DNA: TGTGCCACATACCCTCGGACAGGTCAAGAGACCCAGTACTTC

V: TRBV10-1
D: TRBD1
J: TRBJ2-2
size: NA
CDR3: CASRKPGGSNTGELFF
DNA: TGCGCCAGCAGAAAGCCAGGGGGATCGAACACCGGGGAGCTGTTTTTT

V: TRBV7-8
D: NA
J: TRBJ2-7
size: NA
CDR3: CASSLLFHEQYF
DNA: TGTGCCAGCAGCCTCTTATTCCACGAGCAGTACTTC

V: TRBV7-4
D: NA
J: TRBJ2-7
size: NA
CDR3: CASLQMGGRGPHGYEQYF
DNA: TGTGCCAGCCTCCAAATGGGGGGGCGGGGGCCCCACGGGTACGAGCAGTACTTC

V: TRBV6-5
D: TRBD1
J: TRBJ1-1
size: NA
CDR3: CASSRQGQLNTEAFF
DNA: TGTGCCAGCAGTCGCCAGGGACAGCTGAACACTGAAGCTTTCTTT

V: TRBV29-1
D: TRBD1
J: TRBJ1-1
size: once
CDR3: CSVEETGAWTEAFF
DNA: TGCAGCGTTGAGGAGACAGGGGCATGGACTGAAGCTTTCTTT

V: TRBV2
D: NA
J: TRBJ1-5
size: NA
CDR3: CASSVQNQPQHF
DNA: TGTGCCAGCAGTGTCCAGAACCAGCCCCAGCATTTT

V: TRBV4-1
D: NA
J: TRBJ1-5
size: NA
CDR3: CASSQDWGGLKQPQHF
DNA: TGCGCCAGCAGCCAAGATTGGGGGGGGCTAAAGCAGCCCCAGCATTTT